This T cell receptor (beta chain) was retrieved from a study of blood T cell repertoires in COVID-19. V was cut by 4 bases and J by 5 bases, with 15 bases left in between. Germline-derived CDR1 and CDR2 are SQVTM and ANQGSEA. This CDR3 spans 13 amino acids. In the study's own analysis: Nucleated cell counts were estimated from reference gene primer amplification. Here immunoSEQ multiplex PCR was the method, and the copy in TCRdb shows in-frame clones only, minus some. Clone size and the V and J calls come from that table; the DNA yielded D and trimming. This table holds 200,000 to 250,000 clones, over 75% found once. All enrollees were roughly 18 to 100 years old and from under 25 US areas. Recovered Cohort 3 donors showed two negative PCRs, clearance, or symptom resolution.

What was sequenced was PBMCs or T cells enriched from blood (not recorded which). The receptor was derived from a woman aged 55-69 years who had recovered from COVID-19. The rearrangement joins TRBV29-1 to TRBJ2-7; TRBD2 might be the D (6 bases). This CDR3 reads CSVAKGREDEQYF. The CDR3 DNA reads TGCAGCGTTGCCAAAGGCAGGGAGGACGAGCAGTACTTC.